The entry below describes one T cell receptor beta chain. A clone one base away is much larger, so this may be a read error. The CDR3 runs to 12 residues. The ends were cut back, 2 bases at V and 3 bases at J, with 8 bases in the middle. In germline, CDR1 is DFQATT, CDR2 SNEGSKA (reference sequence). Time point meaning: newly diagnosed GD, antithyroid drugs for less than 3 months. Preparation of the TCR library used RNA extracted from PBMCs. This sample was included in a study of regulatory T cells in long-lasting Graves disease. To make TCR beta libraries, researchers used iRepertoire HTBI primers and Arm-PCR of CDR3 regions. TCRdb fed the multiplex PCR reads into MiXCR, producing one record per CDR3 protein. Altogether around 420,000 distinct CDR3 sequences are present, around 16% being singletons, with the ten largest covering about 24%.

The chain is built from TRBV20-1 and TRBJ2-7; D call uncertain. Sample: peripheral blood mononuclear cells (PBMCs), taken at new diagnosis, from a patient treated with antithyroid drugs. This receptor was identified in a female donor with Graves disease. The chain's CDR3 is CSARPAGYEQYF. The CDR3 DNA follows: TGCAGTGCTAGACCGGCTGGCTACGAGCAGTACTTC.